This T cell receptor (beta chain) came from a study of long-term antiretroviral therapy in people with HIV (dated by TCRdb to between 2022 and 2023). Looking at the study overall: Collection of the earliest samples took place about a decade ahead of the 2015 WHO recommendation for immediate ART, at a time when ART was typically delayed until CD4 counts fell. A retrospective serial study tested whether changes in peripheral blood TRB repertoire composition and diversity were associated with ART initiation and durable HIV suppression. About 35% of the 30 participants with HIV were female. A total of 192 cryopreserved PBMC samples were contributed to the cohort by 30 adults with confirmed HIV infection, with samples collected serially over a mean of approximately six years (range 1-12). Test extractions of a monoclonal T-cell line alongside some 35 polyclonal samples showed no cross-contamination during QIAcube processing. The paper's findings and limits, for the study overall: Starting ART was linked to a significant rise in TRB diversity, yet even after long-term ART the diversity remained significantly lower than in transplant donor controls. Samples dated from the mid-2000s to the late 2010s, and the ART regimens used may be less effective than current ones. No data were available on ART adherence, viral resistance or therapy changes, limiting inferences about post-ART repertoire changes. Owing to limited PBMC availability, only the TCR beta chain was sequenced, without alpha chain pairing. Because cell numbers in pre-ART samples were limited, unsorted PBMC were profiled instead of sorted CD4+ and CD8+ T cells. Compared with controls, HIV repertoires had narrower CDR3 length ranges, and the network structure pointed to an antigen-experienced repertoire that shifted only slightly toward naive after ART. Expanded TRB clones identified before ART initiation dominated the repertoire at all time points, although this dominance fluctuated and declined in many PLHIV after ART.

Of note for this clone: No antigen is known for it. No base-level quality is on record; no much larger clone is a single base apart.

The CDR3, cysteine through phenylalanine, is 15 amino acids long. Of the read, only the CDR3 DNA is kept; its 45 bases are in frame from base 1. According to the germline V gene, CDR1 reads MNHEY and CDR2 reads SVGAGI. Relative to germline, V is 0 bases shorter and J is 9 bases shorter, with 15 bases between their ends. To be included, a participant needed at least one PBMC sample from before ART initiation plus at least two post-ART samples. Treatment was received in the United States of America by all participants with HIV. Before DNA extraction, cryopreserved samples of roughly 1-10 million PBMC were thawed and washed. At the time of the earliest PBMC sample, participants with HIV were aged between about 23 and 55 years. PBMC samples from each participant spanned 1-4 timepoints before ART initiation and 2-8 timepoints after ART initiation, with a median of 7 samples. Serial HIV viral load, CD4+ T-cell count, ART history and demographic data were obtained for every participant. Using a Qiagen kit on a QIAcube, genomic DNA was extracted from unsorted PBMC, with samples processed in batches of 12.

The immunoSEQ hsTCRB v3.0 assay was used at survey level resolution for TRB variable region sequencing. The targeted TRB sequencing depth was about 40,000-55,000 T-cell genomes per sample. TRB libraries were pooled and sequenced on an Illumina MiSeq using a v3 150-cycle kit. Turning to the authors' computational methods: Repertoire analysis ran in R within a reproducible Nextflow workflow covering QC, data transformation and analysis. LymphoSeq2, an R package for exploring AIRR-Seq data, was used to implement custom analyses. A handful of samples yielding fewer than 5000 total TRB sequences were excluded, leaving 188 analyzed HIV repertoires. Among the 170 to 200 retained HIV repertoires, 59 were collected before ART initiation and 129 after ART initiation. Each repertoire was downsampled to 5000 TRB nucleotide sequences, and summary statistics were averaged across 100 downsampling iterations. The analysis kept only TRB sequences whose CDR3 regions were at least seven amino acids long. Diversity was measured with a Shannon entropy-derived clonality score and the Gini coefficient. Repertoire networks linked the top 5000 CDR3 amino acid sequences whenever two sequences differed by an edit distance of one. For TRB CDR3 amino acid sequences, antigen specificity groups and MHC restriction were predicted with GLIPH2. To flag known associations with CMV, EBV, HIV or tissue antigens, CDR3 amino acid sequences were compared against VDJdb and McPAS-TCR. Pre-ART, post-ART and control groups were compared with Wilcoxon signed-rank tests and Holm-Bonferroni correction. TCRdb took this table from immuneACCESS and kept in-frame rearrangements with V and J called. Such tables lack part of the clones; where checked against another copy, unresolved V genes explain under half of the gap, and the rest is unexplained. V, J and clone size were drawn from that table, and D and trimming were deduced from the DNA. The sample has some 16,000 clones on record, just over 90% of them singletons. Together, the top ten hold 10% to 15% of the sample.

The specimen comprised unsorted PBMCs, sampled 0.6 years after starting antiretroviral therapy. The sequence was obtained from a woman in her forties with HIV. The chain links TRBV6-5 with TRBJ2-1, with a tentative D gene TRBD1 over 6 matching bases. The sequence in DNA is TGTGCCAGCAGTTACTCGAAGGACAGAGTCTTTGAGCAGTTCTTC. It is translated as CASSYSKDRVFEQFF.